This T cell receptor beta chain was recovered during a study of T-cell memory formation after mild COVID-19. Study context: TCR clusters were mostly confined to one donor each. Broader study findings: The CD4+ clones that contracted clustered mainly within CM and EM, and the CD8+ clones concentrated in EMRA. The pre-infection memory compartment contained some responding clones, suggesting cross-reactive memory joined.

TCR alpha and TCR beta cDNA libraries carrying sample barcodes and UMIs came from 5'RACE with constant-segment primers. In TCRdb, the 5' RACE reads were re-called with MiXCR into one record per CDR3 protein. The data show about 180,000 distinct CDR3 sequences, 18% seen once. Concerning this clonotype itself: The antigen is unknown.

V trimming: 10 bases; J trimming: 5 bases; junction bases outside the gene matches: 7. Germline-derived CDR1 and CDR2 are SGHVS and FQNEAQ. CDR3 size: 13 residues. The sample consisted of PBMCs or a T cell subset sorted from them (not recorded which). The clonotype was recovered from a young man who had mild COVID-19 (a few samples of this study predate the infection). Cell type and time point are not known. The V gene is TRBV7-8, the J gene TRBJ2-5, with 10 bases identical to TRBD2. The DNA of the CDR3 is TGTGCCACCATAGCGGGGGGCCGTGAGACCCAGTACTTC. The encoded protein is CATIAGGRETQYF.